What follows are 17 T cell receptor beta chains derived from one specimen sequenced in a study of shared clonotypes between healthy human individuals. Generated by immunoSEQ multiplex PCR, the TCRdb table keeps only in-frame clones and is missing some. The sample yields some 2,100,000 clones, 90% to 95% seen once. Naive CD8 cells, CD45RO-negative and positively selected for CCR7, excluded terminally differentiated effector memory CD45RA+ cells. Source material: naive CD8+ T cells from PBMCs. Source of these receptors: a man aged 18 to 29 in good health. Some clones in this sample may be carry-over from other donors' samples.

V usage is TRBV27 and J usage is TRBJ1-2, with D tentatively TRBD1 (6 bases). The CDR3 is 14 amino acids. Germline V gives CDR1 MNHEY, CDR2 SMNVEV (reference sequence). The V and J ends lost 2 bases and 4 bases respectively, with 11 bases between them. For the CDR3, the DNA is TGTGCCAGCAGTTTAAATCAGGGGAGCTATGGCTACACCTTC. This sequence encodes CASSLNQGSYGYTF.

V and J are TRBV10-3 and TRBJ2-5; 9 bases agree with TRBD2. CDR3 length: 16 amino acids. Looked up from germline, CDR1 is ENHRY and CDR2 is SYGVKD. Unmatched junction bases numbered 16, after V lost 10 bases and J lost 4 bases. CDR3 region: CATGGREGYPGETQYF. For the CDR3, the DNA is TGTGCCACCGGAGGGCGGGAGGGATATCCGGGAGAGACCCAGTACTTC.

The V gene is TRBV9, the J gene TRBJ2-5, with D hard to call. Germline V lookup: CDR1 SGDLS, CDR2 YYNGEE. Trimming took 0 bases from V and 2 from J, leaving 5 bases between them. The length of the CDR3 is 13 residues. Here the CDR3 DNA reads TGTGCCAGCAGCGTAGTGACTCAAGAGACCCAGTACTTC. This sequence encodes CASSVVTQETQYF.

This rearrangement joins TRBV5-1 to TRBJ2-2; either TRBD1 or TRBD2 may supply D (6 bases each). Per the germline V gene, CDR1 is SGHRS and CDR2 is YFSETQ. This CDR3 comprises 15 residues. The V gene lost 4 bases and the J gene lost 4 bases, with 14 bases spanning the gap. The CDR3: CASSADRRGTGELFF. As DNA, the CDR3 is TGCGCCAGCAGCGCTGACAGGCGGGGCACCGGGGAGCTGTTTTTT.

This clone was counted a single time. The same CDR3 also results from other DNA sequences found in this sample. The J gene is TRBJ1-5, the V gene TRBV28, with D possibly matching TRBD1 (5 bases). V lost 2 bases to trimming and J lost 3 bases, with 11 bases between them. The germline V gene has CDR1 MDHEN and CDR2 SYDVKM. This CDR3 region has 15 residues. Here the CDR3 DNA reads TGTGCCAGCAGTTTACTGCAGGGATCCAATCAGCCCCAGCATTTT. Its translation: CASSLLQGSNQPQHF.

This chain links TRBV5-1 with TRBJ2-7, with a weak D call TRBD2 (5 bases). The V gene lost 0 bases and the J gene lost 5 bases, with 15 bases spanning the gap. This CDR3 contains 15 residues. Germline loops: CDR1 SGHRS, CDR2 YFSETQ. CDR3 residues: CASSLAHGVMDEQYF. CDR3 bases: TGCGCCAGCAGCTTGGCGCACGGGGTTATGGACGAGCAGTACTTC. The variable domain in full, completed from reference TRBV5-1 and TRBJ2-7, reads KAGVTQTPRYLIKTRGQQVTLSCSPISGHRSVSWYQQTPGQGLQFLFEYFSETQRNKGNFPGRFSGRQFSNSRSEMNVSTLELGDSALYLCASSLAHGVMDEQYFGPGTRLTVT.

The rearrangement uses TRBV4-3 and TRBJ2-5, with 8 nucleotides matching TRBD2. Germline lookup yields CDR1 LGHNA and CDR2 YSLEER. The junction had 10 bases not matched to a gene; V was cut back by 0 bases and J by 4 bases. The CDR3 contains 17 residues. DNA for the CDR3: TGCGCCAGCAGCCAAGATCGGGAGCGGGAGATCGTAGAGACCCAGTACTTC. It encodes CASSQDREREIVETQYF.

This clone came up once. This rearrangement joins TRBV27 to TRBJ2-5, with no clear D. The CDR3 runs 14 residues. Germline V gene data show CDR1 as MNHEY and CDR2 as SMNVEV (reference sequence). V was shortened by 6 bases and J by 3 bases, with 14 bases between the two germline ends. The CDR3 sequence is CASRPRWAEETQYF. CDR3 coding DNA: TGTGCCAGCAGGCCGCGTTGGGCAGAAGAGACCCAGTACTTC.

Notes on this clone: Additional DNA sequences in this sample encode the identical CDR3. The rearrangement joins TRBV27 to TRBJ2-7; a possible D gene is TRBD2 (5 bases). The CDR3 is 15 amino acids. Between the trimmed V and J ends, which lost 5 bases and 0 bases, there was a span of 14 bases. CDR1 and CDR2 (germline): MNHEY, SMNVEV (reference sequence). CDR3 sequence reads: CASSPRTGSSYEQYF. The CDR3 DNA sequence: TGTGCCAGCAGTCCAAGGACTGGGAGCTCCTACGAGCAGTACTTC.

The CDR3 is CASSDEEREQFF. Here the CDR3 DNA reads TGTGCCAGCAGCGACGAAGAAAGGGAGCAGTTCTTC. The genes are TRBV7-9 and TRBJ2-1; D is uncertain. The CDR3 loop spans 12 amino acids. Trimming removed 5 bases from V and 10 bases from J, with 12 bases in between. Looked up from germline, CDR1 is SEHNR and CDR2 is FQNEAQ (reference sequence). The whole variable domain, filled in from reference TRBV7-9 and TRBJ2-1, reads DTGVSQNPRHKITKRGQNVTFRCDPISEHNRLYWYRQTLGQGPEFLTYFQNEAQLEKSRLLSDRFSAERPKGSFSTLEIQRTEQGDSAMYLCASSDEEREQFFGPGTRLTVL.

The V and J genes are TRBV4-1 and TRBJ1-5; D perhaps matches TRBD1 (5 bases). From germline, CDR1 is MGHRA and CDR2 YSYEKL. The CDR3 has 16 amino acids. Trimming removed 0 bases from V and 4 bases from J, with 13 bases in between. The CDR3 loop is CASSQDGHQANQPQHF. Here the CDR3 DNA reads TGCGCCAGCAGCCAAGACGGACACCAGGCGAATCAGCCCCAGCATTTT.

The CDR3 protein is CASSQGTRGEQYF. The CDR3 DNA reads TGCGCCAGCAGCCAAGGGACTAGAGGCGAGCAGTACTTC. This chain connects TRBV4-1 to TRBJ2-7, with 7 bases identical to TRBD2. V gave up 1 base and J gave up 6 bases; unmatched junction bases: 3. There are 13 residues in the CDR3. Germline CDR1 and CDR2: MGHRA and YSYEKL.

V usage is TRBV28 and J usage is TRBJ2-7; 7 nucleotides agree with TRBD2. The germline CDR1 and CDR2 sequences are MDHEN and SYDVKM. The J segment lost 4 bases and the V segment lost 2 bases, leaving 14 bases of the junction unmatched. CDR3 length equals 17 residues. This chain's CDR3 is CASSLLPVTSSGYEQYF. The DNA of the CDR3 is TGTGCCAGCAGTTTACTCCCGGTGACTAGCAGCGGGTACGAGCAGTACTTC.

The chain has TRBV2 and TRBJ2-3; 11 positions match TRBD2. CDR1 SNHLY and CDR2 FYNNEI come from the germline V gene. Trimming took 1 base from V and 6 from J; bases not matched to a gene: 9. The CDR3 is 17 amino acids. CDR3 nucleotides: TGTGCCAGCAGTGAAGGCGGTTGGGCTAGCGGGGGGGATACGCAGTATTTT. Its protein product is CASSEGGWASGGDTQYF.

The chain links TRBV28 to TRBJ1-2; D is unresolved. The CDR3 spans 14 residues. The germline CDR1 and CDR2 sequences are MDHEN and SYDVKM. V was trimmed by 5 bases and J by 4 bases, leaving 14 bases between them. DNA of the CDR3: TGTGCCAGCAGTGCATTTACAGAGCCCTATGGCTACACCTTC. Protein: CASSAFTEPYGYTF.

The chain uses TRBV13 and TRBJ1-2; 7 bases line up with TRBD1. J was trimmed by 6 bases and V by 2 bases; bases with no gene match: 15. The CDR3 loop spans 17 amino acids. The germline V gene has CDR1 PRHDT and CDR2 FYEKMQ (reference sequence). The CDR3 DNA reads TGTGCCAGCAGCTTACCAATCGTTACAGGGGAAGAAAATGGCTACACCTTC. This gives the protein CASSLPIVTGEENGYTF.

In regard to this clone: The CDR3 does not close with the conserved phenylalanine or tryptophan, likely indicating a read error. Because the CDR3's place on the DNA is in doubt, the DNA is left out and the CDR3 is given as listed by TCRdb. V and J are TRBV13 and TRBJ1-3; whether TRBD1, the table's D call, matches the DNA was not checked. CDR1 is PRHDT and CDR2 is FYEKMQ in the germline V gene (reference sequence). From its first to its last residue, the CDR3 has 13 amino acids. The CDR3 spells CASSTGQGIGLWI.